These 26 T cell receptor beta chains share one sample of origin, sequenced in a study of cytomegalovirus exposure and HLA in healthy donors. Libraries were prepared by immunoSEQ multiplex PCR; TCRdb keeps only in-frame clonotypes and omits some of them. The repertoire includes some 140,000 clones, roughly nine tenths of them detected once, and 2.9% sits in the top ten. Sequencing used PBMCs. These receptor sequences come from a man younger than 35 in good health and CMV-seronegative.

The rearrangement uses TRBV2 and TRBJ2-1; D call uncertain. V lost 0 bases to trimming and J lost 0 bases, with 9 bases between them. The germline V gene encodes CDR1 SNHLY and CDR2 FYNNEI. The CDR3 extends over 16 amino acids. CDR3 protein: CASSEARGYSYNEQFF. CDR3 nucleotide sequence: TGTGCCAGCAGTGAAGCGCGAGGCTACTCCTACAATGAGCAGTTCTTC.

This clone was detected once. The V gene is TRBV5-1, the J gene TRBJ2-5, with 11 bases that match TRBD1. Trimming took 4 bases from V and 4 from J; bases not matched to a gene: 9. This CDR3 comprises 16 residues. The germline V gene has CDR1 SGHRS and CDR2 YFSETQ. The CDR3 loop is CASSDPDRGQLETQYF. CDR3 DNA sequence: TGCGCCAGCAGCGACCCGGACAGGGGGCAATTAGAGACCCAGTACTTC. Full variable domain (missing parts from reference TRBV5-1 and TRBJ2-5): KAGVTQTPRYLIKTRGQQVTLSCSPISGHRSVSWYQQTPGQGLQFLFEYFSETQRNKGNFPGRFSGRQFSNSRSEMNVSTLELGDSALYLCASSDPDRGQLETQYFGPGTRLLVL.

The rearrangement links TRBV5-1 to TRBJ2-3, with 7 bases lining up with TRBD1. This CDR3 region has 14 residues. Germline V gene sequence: CDR1 SGHRS, CDR2 YFSETQ. V lost 4 bases and J lost 1; bases outside the gene matches: 3. CDR3 region: CASSLGGGTDTQYF. In DNA form, the CDR3 reads TGCGCCAGCAGCCTAGGGGGCGGCACAGATACGCAGTATTTT.

The genes are TRBV25-1 and TRBJ2-5; 13 bases match TRBD2. Trimming took 10 bases from V and 6 from J; bases not matched to a gene: 8. CDR3 length equals 14 residues. The germline gives CDR1 MGHDK, CDR2 SYGVNS. The CDR3 DNA is TGTGCCACCGGACTAGCGGGGGTCCTCAAGACCCAGTACTTC. This gives the protein CATGLAGVLKTQYF.

Only one count was recorded for this clone. This rearrangement joins TRBV11-3 to TRBJ2-7; D may be TRBD2 (6 bases). From germline, CDR1 is SGHNT and CDR2 YENEEA. CDR3 length: 14 residues. The V end lost 1 base, the J end lost 3 bases, and 10 bases lay between the germline ends. CDR3 in DNA: TGTGCCAGCAGCTTAGGGGCAGCGGGCTACGAGCAGTACTTC. Its protein is CASSLGAAGYEQYF.

The chain employs TRBV10-3 and TRBJ2-3; the match to TRBD2 covers 11 bases. Germline V gene sequence: CDR1 ENHRY, CDR2 SYGVKD. Trimming cost V 4 bases and J 6 bases; bases outside gene matches: 6. CDR3 length: 15 amino acids. CDR3: CAISASGGRADTQYF. DNA of the CDR3: TGTGCCATCAGTGCTAGCGGGGGGAGGGCGGATACGCAGTATTTT.

This chain joins TRBV5-1 and TRBJ2-7; the match to TRBD2 covers 7 bases. Per the germline V gene, CDR1 is SGHRS and CDR2 is YFSETQ. V lost 0 bases, J lost 7 bases, and 7 bases stayed unmatched. This CDR3 region has 14 residues. The DNA for the CDR3 is TGCGCCAGCAGCTTGGCCAGCGGGGCGTGGGAGCAGTACTTC. This sequence encodes CASSLASGAWEQYF.

The genes are TRBV11-2 and TRBJ2-7, with 8 bases identical to TRBD1. The length of the CDR3 is 15 residues. Germline values: CDR1 SGHAT, CDR2 FQNNGV. The V segment lost 5 bases and the J segment 4 bases; nucleotides outside the gene matches: 10. The CDR3 DNA reads TGTGCCAGCAGCCGATCAGGGACAGGCGGTTACGAGCAGTACTTC. As protein: CASSRSGTGGYEQYF.

The rearrangement joins TRBV6-1 to TRBJ1-6; D is possibly TRBD1 (5 bases). Trimming removed 6 bases at V and 5 bases at J, with 14 bases between. Germline loops: CDR1 MNHNS, CDR2 SASEGT. The CDR3 has 15 residues. This chain's CDR3 is CASSPDRKNNSPLHF. The CDR3 DNA reads as TGTGCCAGCAGCCCTGACAGAAAGAATAATTCACCCCTCCACTTT.

CDR3 in amino acids: CASSGARQGRNQPQHF. Here the CDR3 DNA reads TGTGCCAGCAGTGGGGCAAGACAGGGGCGCAATCAGCCCCAGCATTTT. The chain couples TRBV2 to TRBJ1-5; 8 nucleotides match TRBD1. CDR3 length equals 16 residues. The V gene's germline CDR1 is SNHLY and CDR2 FYNNEI. The junction had 7 bases not matched to a gene; V was cut back by 4 bases and J by 2 bases. Together with reference TRBV2 and TRBJ1-5, the CDR3 gives the full variable domain: EPEVTQTPSHQVTQMGQEVILRCVPISNHLYFYWYRQILGQKVEFLVSFYNNEISEKSEIFDDQFSVERPDGSNFTLKIRSTKLEDSAMYFCASSGARQGRNQPQHFGDGTRLSIL.

The chain employs TRBV7-9 and TRBJ1-1; D ambiguous. CDR1 is SEHNR, CDR2 FQNEAQ, per germline (reference sequence). Trimming pared 1 base from V and 5 bases from J, leaving 14 bases between. The CDR3 is made up of 15 amino acids. CDR3 DNA sequence: TGTGCCAGCAGCTTAGTACCGGAGACTCGGACTGAAGCTTTCTTT. It encodes CASSLVPETRTEAFF.

The CDR3 here is CASSHGTSGYEQFF. The DNA for the CDR3 is TGTGCCAGCAGCCACGGGACTAGCGGGTATGAGCAGTTCTTC. This chain connects TRBV27 to TRBJ2-1; 12 positions match TRBD2. With V trimmed by 6 bases and J by 8 bases, 5 bases remained unmatched. Per the germline V gene, CDR1 is MNHEY and CDR2 is SMNVEV (reference sequence). The CDR3 sequence is 14 residues long.

The V gene is TRBV7-2, the J gene TRBJ1-3, with D possibly being TRBD1 (5 bases). Looked up from germline, CDR1 is SGHTA and CDR2 is FQGNSA. The V end was cut by 5 bases, the J end by 3 bases, with 14 bases between. The length of the CDR3 is 15 residues. The CDR3 region is CASSPQAGDGNTIYF. The CDR3 region has the DNA TGTGCCAGCAGCCCCCAGGCGGGGGATGGAAACACCATATATTTT. Full variable domain (outside the CDR3, taken from reference TRBV7-2 and TRBJ1-3): GAGVSQSPSNKVTEKGKDVELRCDPISGHTALYWYRQSLGQGLEFLIYFQGNSAPDKSGLPSDRFSAERTGGSVSTLTIQRTQQEDSAVYLCASSPQAGDGNTIYFGEGSWLTVV.

The gene calls are TRBV11-2 and TRBJ1-1, with 9 bases that match TRBD1. CDR3 length: 17 residues. Germline CDR1 and CDR2: SGHAT and FQNNGV. V gave up 3 bases and J gave up 5 bases; unmatched junction bases: 13. CDR3 sequence (DNA): TGTGCCAGCAGCTTCCTCTCTCTTTGGACAGGGGAAACTGAAGCTTTCTTT. This sequence encodes CASSFLSLWTGETEAFF. The full variable domain, with the rest looked up from reference TRBV11-2 and TRBJ1-1, is EAGVAQSPRYKIIEKRQSVAFWCNPISGHATLYWYQQILGQGPKLLIQFQNNGVVDDSQLPKDRFSAERLKGVDSTLKIQPAKLEDSAVYLCASSFLSLWTGETEAFFGQGTRLTVV.

The chain joins TRBV5-4 to TRBJ1-2, with TRBD1 identical over 8 bases. The V gene end was trimmed by 2 bases and the J gene end by 1 base; junction bases not matched to a gene: 1. From germline, CDR1 is SGHNT and CDR2 YYREEE (reference sequence). This CDR3 spans 14 amino acids. This CDR3 is CASSFTGGNYGYTF. The CDR3 DNA follows: TGTGCCAGCAGCTTCACAGGGGGTAACTATGGCTACACCTTC.

The genes are TRBV19 and TRBJ1-2; 8 bases are a match to TRBD1. CDR1 is LNHDA and CDR2 is SQIVND in the germline V gene (reference sequence). V lost 5 bases, J lost 8 bases, and 7 bases stayed unmatched. This CDR3 is 13 amino acids long. The CDR3 here is CASSPDRANGYTF. The CDR3, as DNA: TGTGCCAGTAGTCCGGACAGGGCCAACGGCTACACCTTC.

The count of this clone is one. The rearrangement joins TRBV27 to TRBJ2-2; TRBD1 matches 11 bases. Germline CDR1 MNHEY, CDR2 SMNVEV (reference sequence). J lost 3 bases, V lost 5 bases, and 17 bases had no gene match. The CDR3 totals 20 residues. DNA for the CDR3: TGTGCCAGCAGTGATTCGCCGGACAGGGGGCGCGCGTTGGACACCGGGGAGCTGTTTTTT. Its protein is CASSDSPDRGRALDTGELFF.

The chain uses TRBV27 and TRBJ2-3; 12 nucleotides line up with TRBD2. The germline gives CDR1 MNHEY, CDR2 SMNVEV (reference sequence). After removal of 3 bases from V and 4 bases from J, the junction contained 8 bases not matched to a gene. The CDR3 is 17 amino acids. The DNA of the CDR3 is TGTGCCAGCAGTTTCTTAACCGCTAGCGGGGGGGCAGATACGCAGTATTTT. This encodes CASSFLTASGGADTQYF.

V gene TRBV6-1 combines with J gene TRBJ2-1, with TRBD1 matching 12 bases. The CDR3 is 15 amino acids. Per the germline V gene, CDR1 is MNHNS and CDR2 is SASEGT. The junction had 5 bases not matched to a gene; V was cut back by 6 bases and J by 5 bases. CDR3 sequence (DNA): TGTGCCAGCAGGGCCGGGACAGGGGGCCACAATGAGCAGTTCTTC. This codes for CASRAGTGGHNEQFF.

The V gene is TRBV7-8, the J gene TRBJ2-7; 7 nucleotides agree with TRBD1. V lost 1 base to trimming and J lost 7 bases; unmatched junction nucleotides: 16. The CDR3 contains 17 residues. The germline CDR1 and CDR2 sequences are SGHVS and FQNEAQ. The CDR3 loop reads CASSLGGGRDRPGEQYF. CDR3 nucleotides: TGTGCCAGCAGCTTAGGAGGGGGACGGGACAGACCGGGGGAGCAGTACTTC.

The CDR3 DNA sequence: TGCGCCAGCCGACAGGGGGAGAACACTGAAGCTTTCTTT. Its protein product is CASRQGENTEAFF. This sequence joins TRBV5-1 and TRBJ1-1, with 9 bases aligning to TRBD1. The CDR3 consists of 13 residues. J was trimmed by 1 base and V by 7 bases; bases with no gene match: 2. Germline CDR1 and CDR2: SGHRS and YFSETQ.

The V gene is TRBV25-1, the J gene TRBJ1-1, with D tentatively TRBD1 (6 bases). Trimming left V 7 bases short and J 1 base short, with 7 bases between. This CDR3 has 12 amino acids. Looked up from germline, CDR1 is MGHDK and CDR2 is SYGVNS. CDR3 nucleotide sequence: TGTGCCAGCAAGGGACAGAACACTGAAGCTTTCTTT. Translation: CASKGQNTEAFF.

The chain has TRBV6-6 and TRBJ2-1; TRBD2 might be the D (5 bases). This CDR3 is built from 13 residues. Per germline, CDR1 MNHNY and CDR2 SVGAGI (reference sequence). V lost 6 bases and J 7 bases, leaving 13 bases between the germline ends. CDR3 sequence (DNA): TGTGCCAGCAGCTACGGACTGACAAATGAGCAGTTCTTC. Amino acid sequence: CASSYGLTNEQFF.

This sequence joins TRBV27 and TRBJ2-5, with D perhaps TRBD1 (5 bases). This CDR3 has 14 amino acids. CDR1 and CDR2 from the germline V gene are MNHEY and SMNVEV (reference sequence). V lost 3 bases to trimming and J lost 4 bases, with 12 bases between them. The CDR3 spells CASSFVGPPETQYF. DNA of the CDR3: TGTGCCAGCAGTTTTGTGGGGCCCCCAGAGACCCAGTACTTC.

This clone showed up just once. The chain joins TRBV5-1 to TRBJ2-2; D unresolved. Trimming took off 0 bases at V and 6 bases at J, with 9 bases between the two ends. The CDR3 contains 14 residues. CDR1 SGHRS and CDR2 YFSETQ come from the germline V gene. The CDR3 bases are TGCGCCAGCAGCTTGGATCCCCCTTCCGGGGAGCTGTTTTTT. This codes for CASSLDPPSGELFF.

The sample holds one count of this clone. J is TRBJ1-5 and V is TRBV6-5; no firm D call. The CDR3 extends over 15 amino acids. Trimming cost V 0 bases and J 3 bases, with 9 bases left between them. Germline V gene sequence: CDR1 MNHEY, CDR2 SVGAGI. The CDR3 is CASSYSREANQPQHF. In DNA, the CDR3 is TGTGCCAGCAGTTACTCGCGGGAGGCCAATCAGCCCCAGCATTTT.